Below are 27 T cell receptor beta chains sequenced from a single sample in a study of cytomegalovirus exposure and HLA in healthy donors. The PCR had 60 Vbeta and 13 Jbeta primers. Assay used: immunoSEQ multiplex PCR; TCRdb lists only in-frame clones, some missing. Among some 130,000 clones listed, 66% were seen once. The specimen was PBMCs. These receptors were taken from a human donor in good health.

Note on this clone: The same CDR3 can be traced to other DNA sequences in this sample. The CDR3 DNA is TGTGCCAGCAGTTTGCCGCGCTATGGCTACACCTTC. Residues: CASSLPRYGYTF. The rearrangement links TRBV28 to TRBJ1-2; no clear D gene. Germline-derived CDR1 and CDR2 are MDHEN and SYDVKM. The CDR3 covers 12 residues. The V and J ends lost 3 bases and 4 bases respectively, with 6 bases between them.

The J gene is TRBJ1-1, the V gene TRBV15, with TRBD1 identical over 7 bases. CDR3 length: 14 amino acids. Losses at the gene ends were 6 bases for V and 7 bases for J; bases not matched to a gene: 11. Germline V gives CDR1 LNHNV, CDR2 YYDKDF (reference sequence). This CDR3 is CATREGALVVEAFF. The CDR3 bases are TGTGCCACCAGGGAGGGGGCGTTGGTAGTTGAAGCTTTCTTT.

This CDR3 is CASSQDPAGNNEQFF. In DNA, the CDR3 is TGCGCCAGCAGCCAAGATCCGGCGGGGAACAATGAGCAGTTCTTC. The chain links TRBV4-3 to TRBJ2-1; the D gene is possibly TRBD2 (6 bases). There are 15 residues in the CDR3. V gave up 0 bases and J gave up 5 bases, with 11 bases separating them. Germline V CDR1 and CDR2: LGHNA, YSLEER.

The table lists this clone with a few counts. The rearrangement links TRBV9 to TRBJ2-5; D not resolved. This CDR3 contains 13 residues. Deletions cut 4 bases from V and 1 base from J, with 8 bases between. Germline assignment: CDR1 SGDLS and CDR2 YYNGEE. The CDR3 DNA is TGTGCCAGCAGCCCCGCGCCCCAAGAGACCCAGTACTTC. Amino acid sequence: CASSPAPQETQYF.

This chain connects TRBV7-2 to TRBJ2-4; TRBD2 aligns across 10 bases. Germline V gives CDR1 SGHTA, CDR2 FQGNSA. V shed 5 bases, J shed 15 bases, and the junction held 10 bases outside the gene matches. The CDR3 consists of 13 residues. The CDR3: CASSATISGRLYF. The CDR3 nucleotides read TGTGCCAGCAGCGCCACTATTAGCGGGAGGCTGTACTTC.

This clone has just a few counts. The CDR3 DNA reads as TGCGCCAGCAGCTTGGGTAATAGCGGGAGGGCCTTTTCTGAGCAGTACTTC. Its protein product is CASSLGNSGRAFSEQYF. The chain joins TRBV5-1 to TRBJ2-7; the match to TRBD2 covers 11 bases. V lost 0 bases to trimming and J lost 7 bases; unmatched junction nucleotides: 12. Per germline, CDR1 SGHRS and CDR2 YFSETQ. This CDR3 region has 17 residues.

This clone occurred once. The chain recombines TRBV5-4 with TRBJ2-4, with D perhaps TRBD2 (5 bases). The V and J ends lost 3 bases and 2 bases respectively, with 9 bases between them. The CDR3 is made up of 14 amino acids. The germline CDR1 and CDR2 sequences are SGHNT and YYREEE (reference sequence). The CDR3 sequence: CASSSSSTKNIQYF. As DNA, the CDR3 is TGTGCCAGCAGCTCGTCTAGCACCAAAAACATTCAGTACTTC. The whole variable domain, remainder taken from reference TRBV5-4 and TRBJ2-4, is ETGVTQSPTHLIKTRGQQVTLRCSSQSGHNTVSWYQQALGQGPQFIFQYYREEENGRGNFPPRFSGLQFPNYSSELNVNALELDDSALYLCASSSSSTKNIQYFGAGTRLSVL.

V is TRBV5-1 and J is TRBJ2-7; the D gene is possibly TRBD1 (6 bases). This CDR3 contains 13 residues. Per germline, CDR1 SGHRS and CDR2 YFSETQ. V lost 4 bases to trimming and J lost 3 bases, with 11 bases between them. The CDR3 sequence is CASSMGHLYEQYF. CDR3 sequence (DNA): TGCGCCAGCAGCATGGGACACCTCTACGAGCAGTACTTC.

Regarding this clone: One end of the junction does not line up with germline, which may come from a read error. The chain combines TRBV28 with TRBJ1-5; 10 bases align to TRBD1. Germline V CDR1 and CDR2: MDHEN, SYDVKM. The CDR3 spans 17 residues. CDR3 sequence reads: CASSFPRRQGAGQPQHF. For the CDR3, the DNA is TGTGCCAGCAGTTTCCCCCGGAGACAGGGGGCAGGACAGCCCCAGCACTTT. Using reference TRBV28 and TRBJ1-5 for the parts outside the CDR3, the full variable domain is DVKVTQSSRYLVKRTGEKVFLECVQDMDHENMFWYRQDPGLGLRLIYFSYDVKMKEKGDIPEGYSVSREKKERFSLILESASTNQTSMYLCASSFPRRQGAGQPQHFGDGTRLSIL.

The genes are TRBV29-1 and TRBJ2-1, with D perhaps TRBD2 (5 bases). Germline V gives CDR1 SQVTM, CDR2 ANQGSEA. This CDR3 is 13 amino acids long. V dropped 6 bases and J dropped 0 bases, with 9 bases sitting between them. CDR3 nucleotide sequence: TGCAGCGTCCGAGGAGGCTCCTACAATGAGCAGTTCTTC. The encoded protein is CSVRGGSYNEQFF.

The chain combines TRBV18 with TRBJ2-3; D call uncertain. Trimming shortened V by 3 bases and J by 6 bases, and 4 bases separated the two germline ends. CDR1 is KGHSH, CDR2 LQKENI, per germline. The CDR3 has 11 amino acids. The CDR3 loop reads CASSPLDTQYF. The CDR3 DNA is TGTGCCAGCTCACCTCTGGATACGCAGTATTTT. The full variable domain, in which reference TRBV18 and TRBJ2-3 provide the parts outside the CDR3, is NAGVMQNPRHLVRRRGQEARLRCSPMKGHSHVYWYRQLPEEGLKFMVYLQKENIIDESGMPKERFSAEFPKEGPSILRIQQVVRGDSAAYFCASSPLDTQYFGPGTRLTVL.

The J gene is TRBJ2-2, the V gene TRBV5-8, with 8 bases that match TRBD2. The CDR3 has 15 amino acids. The germline gives CDR1 SGHTS, CDR2 YDEGEE. The junction had 2 bases not matched to a gene; V was cut back by 0 bases and J by 4 bases. CDR3 loop: CASSLDGRGTGELFF. DNA for the CDR3: TGTGCCAGCAGCTTGGACGGGAGGGGCACCGGGGAGCTGTTTTTT.

The genes are TRBV10-2 and TRBJ1-5; TRBD1 is a possible D gene (6 bases). The germline V gene has CDR1 WSHSY and CDR2 SAAADI. The CDR3 totals 14 residues. V was pared by 7 bases and J by 4 bases, with 14 bases between. CDR3 in DNA: TGCGCCAGCAAAGTAGGGGGTAGTAATCAGCCCCAGCATTTT. Its translation: CASKVGGSNQPQHF.

The CDR3 DNA reads as TGTGCCAGCAGTGAATACATGGACAGAGGCAATCAGCCCCAGCATTTT. Translated: CASSEYMDRGNQPQHF. The V gene is TRBV2, the J gene TRBJ1-5; maybe TRBD1 (6 bases). V was shortened by 2 bases and J by 2 bases, with 13 bases between the two germline ends. This CDR3 has 16 amino acids. The V gene's germline CDR1 is SNHLY and CDR2 FYNNEI.

The chain recombines TRBV18 with TRBJ2-1; 11 bases map to TRBD1. V was pared by 5 bases and J by 6 bases, with 3 bases of the junction left unmatched. The CDR3 length is 14 residues. Looked up from germline, CDR1 is KGHSH and CDR2 is LQKENI. The CDR3, as DNA: TGTGCCAGCTCAGCCGGGACAGGGGGCAATGAGCAGTTCTTC. It translates to CASSAGTGGNEQFF.

The gene calls are TRBV5-4 and TRBJ2-1, with D possibly being TRBD1 (6 bases). This CDR3 has 16 amino acids. Trimming left V 0 bases short and J 4 bases short, with 14 bases between. CDR1 and CDR2 from the germline V gene are SGHNT and YYREEE (reference sequence). This CDR3 is CASSLEVVGGYNEQFF. The CDR3, as DNA: TGTGCCAGCAGCTTGGAGGTGGTAGGGGGATACAATGAGCAGTTCTTC.

The V call is TRBV28, the J call TRBJ1-1, with 8 nucleotides matching TRBD1. Trimming removed 8 bases from V and 5 bases from J; junction bases left unmatched: 13. Germline V gives CDR1 MDHEN, CDR2 SYDVKM. The CDR3 consists of 15 residues. The CDR3: CASRSGQGGPTEAFF. The DNA of the CDR3 is TGTGCCAGCCGATCCGGACAGGGTGGTCCAACTGAAGCTTTCTTT.

This sequence joins TRBV11-1 and TRBJ1-1; TRBD1 is a possible D gene (6 bases). The germline V gene has CDR1 SGHAT and CDR2 FQDESV (reference sequence). V was pared by 5 bases and J by 0 bases, with 10 bases between. The CDR3 runs to 14 residues. The CDR3 sequence: CASSVQGMNTEAFF. The CDR3 DNA reads TGTGCCAGCAGCGTACAGGGAATGAACACTGAAGCTTTCTTT.

This chain uses TRBV5-5 with TRBJ2-5; D might be TRBD1 (5 bases). In germline, CDR1 is SGHKS, CDR2 YYEKEE (reference sequence). The CDR3 extends over 17 amino acids. The V and J ends lost 0 bases and 0 bases respectively, with 15 bases between them. The CDR3 here is CASSLVGVGAYQETQYF. The CDR3, as DNA: TGTGCCAGCAGCTTGGTTGGGGTTGGGGCCTACCAAGAGACCCAGTACTTC. The complete variable domain, with remaining parts taken from reference TRBV5-5 and TRBJ2-5, reads DAGVTQSPTHLIKTRGQQVTLRCSPISGHKSVSWYQQVLGQGPQFIFQYYEKEERGRGNFPDRFSARQFPNYSSELNVNALLLGDSALYLCASSLVGVGAYQETQYFGPGTRLLVL.

This clone was counted only a few times. The chain is built from TRBV11-2 and TRBJ2-1, with D tentatively TRBD2 (5 bases). Trimming left V 5 bases short and J 7 bases short, with 15 bases between. CDR1 is SGHAT and CDR2 is FQNNGV in the germline V gene. The CDR3 has 14 residues. In nucleotides, the CDR3 is TGTGCCAGCAGCCCCGACTACCAGCGTAATGAGCAGTTCTTC. Its translation: CASSPDYQRNEQFF.

A few counts support this clone. This chain's CDR3 is CASSPDAARTQYF. The CDR3 region has the DNA TGTGCCAGCAGTCCCGATGCCGCGAGGACCCAGTACTTC. The chain has TRBV28 and TRBJ2-5; D is unresolved. The V end lost 5 bases, the J end lost 7 bases, and 14 bases lay between the germline ends. CDR3 length equals 13 residues. Germline V lookup: CDR1 MDHEN, CDR2 SYDVKM.

This rearrangement joins TRBV6-5 to TRBJ1-1; D is possibly TRBD1 (5 bases). Trimming cost V 2 bases and J 4 bases, with 8 bases left between them. CDR1 is MNHEY and CDR2 is SVGAGI in the germline V gene. This CDR3 comprises 13 residues. The CDR3 DNA follows: TGTGCCAGCAGTTACGCCAGGGCCACTGAAGCTTTCTTT. Protein sequence: CASSYARATEAFF.

There are a few counts of this clone. The J gene is TRBJ2-7, the V gene TRBV25-1; 8 positions match TRBD1. The CDR3 spans 13 residues. From germline, CDR1 is MGHDK and CDR2 SYGVNS. J gave up 0 bases and V 6 bases, and 1 base lay outside the gene matches. The CDR3 protein is CASRDRGSYEQYF. The DNA for the CDR3 is TGTGCCAGCAGAGACAGGGGCTCCTACGAGCAGTACTTC.

This clone has a handful of counts. The chain uses TRBV10-1 and TRBJ1-1, with D possibly matching TRBD1 (5 bases). V was pared by 4 bases and J by 6 bases, with 12 bases between. The CDR3 consists of 13 residues. CDR1 is WNHNN and CDR2 is SYGVQD in the germline V gene (reference sequence). Here the CDR3 reads CASSADIGAEAFF. The CDR3 nucleotides read TGCGCCAGCAGTGCGGATATAGGGGCTGAAGCTTTCTTT.

The rearrangement links TRBV19 to TRBJ2-1; 9 positions match TRBD2. Trimming removed 1 base from V and 9 bases from J; junction bases left unmatched: 7. There are 15 residues in the CDR3. Germline V gene data show CDR1 as LNHDA and CDR2 as SQIVND (reference sequence). The CDR3 DNA is TGTGCCAGTAGTATAGCTAGCGGGATGGGGAGTGAGCAGTTCTTC. Translated, it gives CASSIASGMGSEQFF. The full variable domain, in which reference TRBV19 and TRBJ2-1 provide the parts outside the CDR3, is DGGITQSPKYLFRKEGQNVTLSCEQNLNHDAMYWYRQDPGQGLRLIYYSQIVNDFQKGDIAEGYSVSREKKESFPLTVTSAQKNPTAFYLCASSIASGMGSEQFFGPGTRLTVL.

The J gene is TRBJ2-3, the V gene TRBV6-6; TRBD1 agrees at 9 bases. The length of the CDR3 is 16 residues. Germline V gene sequence: CDR1 MNHNY, CDR2 SVGAGI (reference sequence). V lost 6 bases to trimming and J lost 4 bases; unmatched junction nucleotides: 11. CDR3 sequence: CASSKKQGADPDTQYF. For the CDR3, the DNA is TGTGCCAGCAGCAAAAAACAGGGGGCAGATCCAGATACGCAGTATTTT.

The chain couples TRBV6-6 to TRBJ2-7; D is unresolved. The CDR3 sequence is 13 residues long. V dropped 2 bases and J dropped 6 bases, with 11 bases sitting between them. Looked up from germline, CDR1 is MNHNY and CDR2 is SVGAGI (reference sequence). The CDR3 protein is CASSYGLRPEQYF. In DNA, the CDR3 is TGTGCCAGCAGTTACGGCCTCCGTCCCGAGCAGTACTTC.